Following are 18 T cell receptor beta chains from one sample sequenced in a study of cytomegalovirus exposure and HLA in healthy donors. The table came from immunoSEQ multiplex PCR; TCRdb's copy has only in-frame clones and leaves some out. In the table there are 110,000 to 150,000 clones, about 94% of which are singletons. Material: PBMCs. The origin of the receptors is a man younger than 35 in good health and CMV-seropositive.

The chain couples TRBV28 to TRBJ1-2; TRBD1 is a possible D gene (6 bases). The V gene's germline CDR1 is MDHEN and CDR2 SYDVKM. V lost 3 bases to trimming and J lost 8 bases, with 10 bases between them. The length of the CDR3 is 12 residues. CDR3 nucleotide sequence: TGTGCCAGCAGTTTTGGGGGCAGGGGCTACACCTTC. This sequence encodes CASSFGGRGYTF.

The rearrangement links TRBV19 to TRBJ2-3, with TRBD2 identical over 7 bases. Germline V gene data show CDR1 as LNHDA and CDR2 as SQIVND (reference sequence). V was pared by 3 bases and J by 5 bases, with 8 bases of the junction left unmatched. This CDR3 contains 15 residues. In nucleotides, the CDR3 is TGTGCCAGTAGTATCCGGGGAGGGATTGGAGATACGCAGTATTTT. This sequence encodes CASSIRGGIGDTQYF.

CDR3 bases: TGTGCCAGCGAAAGGGGCCGTGGCAATGAGCAGTTCTTC. Amino acids: CASERGRGNEQFF. The chain has TRBV6-1 and TRBJ2-1; a weak D match, TRBD1 (5 bases). The CDR3 runs 13 residues. V gave up 8 bases and J gave up 6 bases, with 14 bases separating them. CDR1 is MNHNS, CDR2 SASEGT, per germline.

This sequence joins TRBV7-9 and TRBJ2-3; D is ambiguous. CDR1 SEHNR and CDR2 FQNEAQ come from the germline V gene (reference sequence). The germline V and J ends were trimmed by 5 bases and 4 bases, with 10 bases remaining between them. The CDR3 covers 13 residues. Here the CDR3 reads CASSHNLADTQYF. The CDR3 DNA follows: TGTGCCAGCAGCCACAACCTAGCAGATACGCAGTATTTT.

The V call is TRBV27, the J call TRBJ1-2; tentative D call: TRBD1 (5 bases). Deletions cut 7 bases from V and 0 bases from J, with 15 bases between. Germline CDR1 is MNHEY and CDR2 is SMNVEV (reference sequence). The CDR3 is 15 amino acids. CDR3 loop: CASIPQGPPNYGYTF. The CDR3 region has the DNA TGTGCCAGCATACCTCAGGGCCCCCCTAACTATGGCTACACCTTC.

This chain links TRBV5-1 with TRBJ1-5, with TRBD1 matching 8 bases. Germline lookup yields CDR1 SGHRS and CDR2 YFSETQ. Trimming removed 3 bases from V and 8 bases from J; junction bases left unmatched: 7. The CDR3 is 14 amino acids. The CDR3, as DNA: TGCGCCAGCAGCTACGGACAGGGAGGGAAGCCCCAGCATTTT. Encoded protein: CASSYGQGGKPQHF.

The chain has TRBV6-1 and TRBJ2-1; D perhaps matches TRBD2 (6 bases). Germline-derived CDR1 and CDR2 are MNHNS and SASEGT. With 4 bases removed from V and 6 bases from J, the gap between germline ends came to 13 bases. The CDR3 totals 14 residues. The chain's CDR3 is CASSVRGYGNEQFF. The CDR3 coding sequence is TGTGCCAGCAGTGTCCGGGGGTATGGCAATGAGCAGTTCTTC.

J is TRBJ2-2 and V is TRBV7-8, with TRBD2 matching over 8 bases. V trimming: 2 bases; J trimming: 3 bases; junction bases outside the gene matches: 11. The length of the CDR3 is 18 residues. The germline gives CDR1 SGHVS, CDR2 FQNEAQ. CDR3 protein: CASSLKGATSVDTGELFF. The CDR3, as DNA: TGTGCCAGCAGCTTAAAAGGGGCGACTAGCGTAGACACCGGGGAGCTGTTTTTT. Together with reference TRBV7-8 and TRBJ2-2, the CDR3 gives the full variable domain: GAGVSQSPRYKVAKRGQDVALRCDPISGHVSLFWYQQALGQGPEFLTYFQNEAQLDKSGLPSDRFFAERPEGSVSTLKIQRTQQEDSAVYLCASSLKGATSVDTGELFFGEGSRLTVL.

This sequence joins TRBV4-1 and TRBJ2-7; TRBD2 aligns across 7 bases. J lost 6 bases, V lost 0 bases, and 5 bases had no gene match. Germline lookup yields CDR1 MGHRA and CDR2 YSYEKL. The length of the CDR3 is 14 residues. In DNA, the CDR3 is TGCGCCAGCAGCCAAGAAGCACTAGCGCTCGAGCAGTACTTC. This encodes CASSQEALALEQYF.

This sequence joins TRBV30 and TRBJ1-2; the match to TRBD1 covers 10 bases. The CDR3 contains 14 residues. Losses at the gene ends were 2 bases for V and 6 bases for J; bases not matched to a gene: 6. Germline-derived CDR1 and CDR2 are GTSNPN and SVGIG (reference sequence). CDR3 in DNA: TGTGCCTGGAGTCCGGGACAGGGGCAGAATGGCTACACCTTC. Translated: CAWSPGQGQNGYTF.

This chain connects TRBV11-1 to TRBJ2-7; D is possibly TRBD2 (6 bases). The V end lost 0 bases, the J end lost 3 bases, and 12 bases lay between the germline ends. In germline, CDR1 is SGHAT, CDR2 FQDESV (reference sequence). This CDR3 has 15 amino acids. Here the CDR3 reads CASSLARDLYYEQYF. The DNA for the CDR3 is TGTGCCAGCAGCTTAGCCCGGGACTTATACTACGAGCAGTACTTC.

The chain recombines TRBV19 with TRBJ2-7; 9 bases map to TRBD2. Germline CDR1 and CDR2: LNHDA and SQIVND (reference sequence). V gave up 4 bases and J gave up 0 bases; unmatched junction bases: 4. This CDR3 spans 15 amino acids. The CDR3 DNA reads TGTGCCAGTAGTACTAGCGGGATTAGCTCCTACGAGCAGTACTTC. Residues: CASSTSGISSYEQYF.

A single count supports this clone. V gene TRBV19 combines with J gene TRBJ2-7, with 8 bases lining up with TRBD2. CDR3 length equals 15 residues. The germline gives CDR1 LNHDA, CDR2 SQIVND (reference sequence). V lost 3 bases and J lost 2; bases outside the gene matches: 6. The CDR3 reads CASSISSGYTYEQYF. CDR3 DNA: TGTGCCAGTAGTATCTCTAGCGGGTATACCTACGAGCAGTACTTC.

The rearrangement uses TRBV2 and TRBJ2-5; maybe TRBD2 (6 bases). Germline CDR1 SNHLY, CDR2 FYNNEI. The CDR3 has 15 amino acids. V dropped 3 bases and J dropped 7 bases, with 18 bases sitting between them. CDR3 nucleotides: TGTGCCAGCAGTGATGTCGGAGGGCCCCAGGTGACCCAGTACTTC. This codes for CASSDVGGPQVTQYF.

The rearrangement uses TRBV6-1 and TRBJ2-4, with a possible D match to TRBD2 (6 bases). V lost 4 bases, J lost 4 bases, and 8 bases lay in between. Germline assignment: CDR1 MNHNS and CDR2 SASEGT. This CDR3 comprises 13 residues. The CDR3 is CASSGREKNIQYF. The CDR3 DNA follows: TGTGCCAGCAGTGGGAGGGAGAAAAACATTCAGTACTTC.

The CDR3 nucleotides are TGTGCCAGCAGTACCCTCCGACAGGGTTATGGCTACACCTTC. It specifies CASSTLRQGYGYTF. The rearrangement uses TRBV6-1 and TRBJ1-2; 7 bases map to TRBD1. The CDR3 length is 14 residues. Trimming cost V 5 bases and J 5 bases; bases outside gene matches: 8. Germline CDR1 and CDR2: MNHNS and SASEGT.

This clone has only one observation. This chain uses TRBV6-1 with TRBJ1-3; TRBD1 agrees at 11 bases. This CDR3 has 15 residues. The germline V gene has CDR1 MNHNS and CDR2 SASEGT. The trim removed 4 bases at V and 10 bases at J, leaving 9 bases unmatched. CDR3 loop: CASSGIRDRGSTIYF. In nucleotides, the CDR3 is TGTGCCAGCAGTGGAATCCGGGACAGGGGGAGTACCATATATTTT.

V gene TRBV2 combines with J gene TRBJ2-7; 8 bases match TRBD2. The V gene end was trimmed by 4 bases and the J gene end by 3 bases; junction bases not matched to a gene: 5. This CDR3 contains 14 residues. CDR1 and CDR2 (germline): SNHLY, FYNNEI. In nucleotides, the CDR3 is TGTGCCAGCAGTGGGCAGCGGGAGCACTACGAGCAGTACTTC. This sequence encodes CASSGQREHYEQYF.